The 12 T cell receptor beta chains below come from one sample, sequenced in a study of shared T cell receptors in the human thymus (dated by TCRdb to the early 2020s). Libraries came from the immunoSEQ multiplex PCR assay. Entries here come from immuneACCESS through TCRdb and include only in-frame sequences with V and J called. Some clones fail to appear in such tables; in the studies checked, an unresolved V gene covers under half of the shortfall, and the cause of the remainder is unknown. Here the sample has some 400,000 clones; approximately 95% occur a single time. The ten largest clones add up to approximately 0.018% of the sample. Sequenced: thymocytes. These receptor sequences come from a human donor.

The chain recombines TRBV10-1 with TRBJ2-1; a weak D match, TRBD2 (7 bases). This CDR3 is built from 15 residues. V was pared by 5 bases and J by 4 bases, with 15 bases between. Germline lookup yields CDR1 WNHNN and CDR2 SYGVQD (reference sequence). The CDR3 spells CASSTAGEGYNEQFF. The CDR3 nucleotides are TGCGCCAGCAGTACAGCAGGGGAGGGGTACAATGAGCAGTTCTTC.

This chain links TRBV7-2 with TRBJ1-5, with D uncertain. The CDR3 has 16 residues. The ends were cut back, 5 bases at V and 0 bases at J, with 14 bases in the middle. CDR1 is SGHTA and CDR2 is FQGNSA in the germline V gene. CDR3 loop: CASSARGRDSNQPQHF. The CDR3 bases are TGTGCCAGCAGCGCCAGAGGACGGGATAGCAATCAGCCCCAGCATTTT.

J is TRBJ2-7 and V is TRBV10-3; 12 bases are a match to TRBD1. Germline V CDR1 and CDR2: ENHRY, SYGVKD. V shed 5 bases and J 9 bases; nucleotides not matched to a gene: 11. This CDR3 has 15 residues. CDR3 bases: TGTGCCATCAGTCTGGGACAGGGGGCGTATTTGGGGCAGTACTTC. It specifies CAISLGQGAYLGQYF.

V gene TRBV23-1 combines with J gene TRBJ2-7; possibly TRBD1 for D (5 bases). TRBV23-1 belongs to the ORF category, with a function that is uncertain. The length of the CDR3 is 13 residues. The CDR3 sequence is CATIARASYEQYF. The CDR3 DNA reads as TGCGCTACCATTGCCAGGGCCTCCTACGAGCAGTACTTC.

V usage is TRBV29-1 and J usage is TRBJ2-4, with D possibly TRBD1 on 6 matching bases. CDR3 length equals 17 residues. The V gene's germline CDR1 is SQVTM and CDR2 ANQGSEA. V shed 6 bases and J shed 0 bases, with 21 bases lying between them. The CDR3 here is CSVNYPGHLKAKNIQYF. The CDR3 DNA reads as TGCAGCGTCAACTACCCGGGACACCTTAAAGCCAAAAACATTCAGTACTTC.

This chain links TRBV19 with TRBJ1-2; possibly TRBD1 for D (6 bases). V was clipped by 6 bases and J by 4 bases, with 24 bases between them. The CDR3 runs 17 residues. Germline CDR1 and CDR2: LNHDA and SQIVND (reference sequence). The CDR3 reads CASRSRETGTDPYGYTF. The DNA for the CDR3 is TGTGCCAGTAGATCACGGGAGACAGGCACCGACCCCTATGGCTACACCTTC.

This sequence joins TRBV5-4 and TRBJ2-1; 10 bases map to TRBD2. CDR1 and CDR2 from the germline V gene are SGHNT and YYREEE (reference sequence). The CDR3 sequence is 16 residues long. The V gene end was trimmed by 8 bases and the J gene end by 3 bases; junction bases not matched to a gene: 11. The CDR3 region is CASSTTGTSVYNEQFF. The CDR3 nucleotides are TGTGCCAGTAGTACCACCGGGACTAGCGTCTACAATGAGCAGTTCTTC. The whole variable domain, filled in from reference TRBV5-4 and TRBJ2-1, reads ETGVTQSPTHLIKTRGQQVTLRCSSQSGHNTVSWYQQALGQGPQFIFQYYREEENGRGNFPPRFSGLQFPNYSSELNVNALELDDSALYLCASSTTGTSVYNEQFFGPGTRLTVL.

The chain joins TRBV11-2 to TRBJ2-1, with 11 bases lining up with TRBD1. This CDR3 contains 15 residues. V shed 5 bases and J 6 bases; nucleotides not matched to a gene: 6. Germline lookup yields CDR1 SGHAT and CDR2 FQNNGV. The CDR3 reads CASSKGQGVGNEQFF. In nucleotides, the CDR3 is TGTGCCAGCAGCAAGGGACAGGGGGTCGGCAATGAGCAGTTCTTC.

The V and J genes are TRBV5-1 and TRBJ2-5; D uncertain. The CDR3 spans 16 residues. The V end lost 3 bases, the J end lost 0 bases, and 15 bases lay between the germline ends. Germline V gives CDR1 SGHRS, CDR2 YFSETQ. The CDR3 bases are TGCGCCAGCAGCTCCGTTAAGTGGGGATACCAAGAGACCCAGTACTTC. It codes for CASSSVKWGYQETQYF.

This chain uses TRBV7-3 with TRBJ2-7, with a possible D match to TRBD2 (6 bases). V lost 2 bases and J lost 2, with 16 bases in between. The germline gives CDR1 SGHTA, CDR2 FQGTGA. The CDR3 runs 16 residues. DNA for the CDR3: TGTGCCAGCAGCTTATTAGGGGCTAGCGAGCCCTACGAGCAGTACTTC. This encodes CASSLLGASEPYEQYF.

This sequence joins TRBV19 and TRBJ2-2; D might be TRBD1 or TRBD2, each matching 5 bases. This CDR3 is built from 16 residues. Trimming shortened V by 3 bases and J by 0 bases, and 11 bases separated the two germline ends. Germline V gene lookup returns CDR1 LNHDA and CDR2 SQIVND (reference sequence). CDR3 loop: CASSIRDDPNTGELFF. The CDR3 region has the DNA TGTGCCAGTAGTATTCGGGACGACCCGAACACCGGGGAGCTGTTTTTT.

The chain has TRBV5-1 and TRBJ1-4, with D possibly being TRBD1 (6 bases). Trimming removed 0 bases from V and 5 bases from J, with 17 bases in between. Germline assignment: CDR1 SGHRS and CDR2 YFSETQ. The CDR3 has 17 amino acids. The DNA of the CDR3 is TGCGCCAGCAGCTTGGCCGGTCGGAGTAGGGGGAATGAAAAACTGTTTTTT. This translates into CASSLAGRSRGNEKLFF.